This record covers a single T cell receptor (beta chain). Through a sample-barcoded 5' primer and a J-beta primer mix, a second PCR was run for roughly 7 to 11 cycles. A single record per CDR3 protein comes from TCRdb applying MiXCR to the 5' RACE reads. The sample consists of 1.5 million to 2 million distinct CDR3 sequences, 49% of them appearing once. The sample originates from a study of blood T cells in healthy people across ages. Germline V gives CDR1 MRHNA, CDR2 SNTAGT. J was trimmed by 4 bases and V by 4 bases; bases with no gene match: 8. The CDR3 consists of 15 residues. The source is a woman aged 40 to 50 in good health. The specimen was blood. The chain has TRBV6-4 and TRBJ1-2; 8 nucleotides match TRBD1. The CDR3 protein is CASSGETGDVYGYTF. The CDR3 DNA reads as TGTGCCAGCAGTGGAGAGACAGGGGATGTCTATGGCTACACCTTC.